These 29 T cell receptor beta chains were all obtained from the same sample, sequenced in a study of blood T cells in healthy people across ages (dated by TCRdb to 2014 to 2015). The method behind the library was 5' RACE. TCRdb shows the sequencer as Illumina HiSeq 2500. A second 7 to 11 cycle PCR used a sample-barcoded 5' primer and a J-beta primer mix. TCRdb reran the public reads through fastp at Q25 and MiXCR, keeping productive beta chains. CDR3 protein duplicates are merged, each entry listing the most common genes and DNA. The sample table contains hundreds of thousands of distinct CDR3 sequences; only one count was recorded for 58% of them. Over 30% of the sample comes from the top ten. The sample taken for sequencing was blood. These receptors all stem from a man between 60 and 70 years old in good health.

The chain combines TRBV4-2 with TRBJ1-6; 8 bases line up with TRBD1. V gave up 0 bases and J gave up 10 bases; unmatched junction bases: 2. Germline V lookup: CDR1 LGHNA, CDR2 YNFKEQ. CDR3 length equals 14 residues. This chain's CDR3 is CASSQEQGESPLHF. The DNA for the CDR3 is TGTGCCAGCAGCCAAGAACAGGGGGAGTCACCCCTCCACTTT.

This clonotype was seen more than once but under ten times. This rearrangement joins TRBV25-1 to TRBJ2-1; D is ambiguous. Looked up from germline, CDR1 is MGHDK and CDR2 is SYGVNS. CDR3 length equals 13 residues. Trimming removed 2 bases at V and 9 bases at J, with 11 bases between. This CDR3 reads CASSEPPVGEQFF. The CDR3 DNA reads TGTGCCAGCAGTGAACCCCCCGTGGGTGAGCAGTTCTTC.

The gene calls are TRBV6-2 or TRBV6-3 and TRBJ2-5, with 13 bases matching TRBD2. The CDR3 has 15 amino acids. Germline CDR1 and CDR2: MNHEY and SVGEGT. V lost 6 bases, J lost 5 bases, and 6 bases stayed unmatched. CDR3 nucleotide sequence: TGTGCCAGCAGCCCGACTAGCGGGGGGCGGGAGACCCAGTACTTC. This codes for CASSPTSGGRETQYF.

The V call is TRBV19, the J call TRBJ1-2; D remains ambiguous. The CDR3 loop spans 12 amino acids. V gave up 5 bases and J gave up 4 bases, with 8 bases separating them. The germline V gene encodes CDR1 LNHDA and CDR2 SQIVND (reference sequence). The CDR3 loop reads CASSYRAYGYTF. Written as DNA, the CDR3 is TGTGCCAGTAGTTATCGTGCCTATGGCTACACCTTC.

V and J are TRBV28 and TRBJ2-7; 10 bases fit TRBD2. The CDR3 extends over 14 amino acids. V was clipped by 5 bases and J by 10 bases; unmatched bases: 11. Germline CDR1 is MDHEN and CDR2 is SYDVKM. CDR3 sequence: CASSPVAGGQSQYF. The DNA for the CDR3 is TGTGCCAGCAGTCCTGTAGCGGGGGGCCAGTCCCAGTACTTC.

The gene calls are TRBV6-6 and TRBJ2-1; the D gene is possibly TRBD2 (6 bases). V gave up 2 bases and J gave up 7 bases, with 18 bases separating them. This CDR3 is built from 16 residues. The V gene's germline CDR1 is MNHNY and CDR2 SVGAGI (reference sequence). The CDR3 DNA sequence: TGTGCCAGCAGTTACGCGGCCGGAGGGTTACGTAATGAGCAGTTCTTC. Translated, it gives CASSYAAGGLRNEQFF.

This clonotype was counted only a few times. The chain is built from TRBV5-1 and TRBJ2-6, with D perhaps matching TRBD2 (5 bases). Germline-derived CDR1 and CDR2 are SGHRS and YFSETQ. CDR3 length: 15 residues. Trimming stripped 4 bases from V and 2 bases from J, with 10 bases between. CDR3 in DNA: TGCGCCAGCAGCGGAGGCTCTACTGGGGCCAACGTCCTGACTTTC. Its protein is CASSGGSTGANVLTF.

The CDR3 region has the DNA TGTGCCAGCAGTTCCCCCGGGACAACGGTCACAGATACGCAGTATTTT. This translates into CASSSPGTTVTDTQYF. The genes are TRBV27 and TRBJ2-3; TRBD1 is a possible D gene (6 bases). Germline V gene lookup returns CDR1 MNHEY and CDR2 SMNVEV (reference sequence). The CDR3 runs to 16 residues. The V and J ends lost 4 bases and 2 bases respectively, with 16 bases between them.

This chain links TRBV7-6 with TRBJ2-7, with a tentative D call TRBD1 (6 bases). V lost 1 base, J lost 2 bases, and 12 bases lay in between. Germline CDR1 and CDR2: SGHVS and FNYEAQ. The CDR3 covers 15 residues. The CDR3 nucleotides read TGTGCCAGCAGCTTAGGGGCTGGGGGCGCCTACGAGCAGTACTTC. As protein: CASSLGAGGAYEQYF.

The chain is built from TRBV19 and TRBJ2-2; D remains unclear. The CDR3 has 12 amino acids. V dropped 5 bases and J dropped 7 bases, with 8 bases sitting between them. CDR1 is LNHDA, CDR2 SQIVND, per germline (reference sequence). The CDR3 loop reads CASSLAVGELFF. In DNA form, the CDR3 reads TGTGCCAGTAGTCTTGCAGTCGGGGAGCTGTTTTTT.

The chain couples TRBV9 to TRBJ2-7; D is uncertain. The end of the DNA fits TRBJ2-5 better, so the J call may be wrong. Germline V lookup: CDR1 SGDLS, CDR2 YYNGEE. The CDR3 extends over 14 amino acids. In nucleotides, the CDR3 is TGTGCCAGCAGCCGCATCGGTTTGACAGAGACCCAGTACTTC. Translating gives CASSRIGLTETQYF.

This clonotype was observed once. The V and J genes are TRBV10-3 and TRBJ2-5, with unresolved D. The germline V gene encodes CDR1 ENHRY and CDR2 SYGVKD. CDR3 size: 14 residues. Trimming shortened V by 2 bases and J by 2 bases, and 9 bases separated the two germline ends. The CDR3 reads CAISEAIQQETQYF. In DNA, the CDR3 is TGTGCCATCAGTGAGGCGATACAGCAAGAGACCCAGTACTTC.

The V and J genes are TRBV20-1 and TRBJ2-7; the match to TRBD2 covers 7 bases. V was clipped by 3 bases and J by 0 bases; unmatched bases: 8. Germline CDR1 and CDR2: DFQATT and SNEGSKA (reference sequence). There are 15 residues in the CDR3. Written as DNA, the CDR3 is TGCAGTGCTAGCGTGCGGGGGAGGAGCTCCTACGAGCAGTACTTC. This gives the protein CSASVRGRSSYEQYF.

This clonotype was picked up a small number of times. The chain joins TRBV7-2 to TRBJ1-2; D call uncertain. This CDR3 region has 14 residues. Per germline, CDR1 SGHTA and CDR2 FQGNSA. The V and J ends lost 1 base and 4 bases respectively, with 10 bases between them. Here the CDR3 DNA reads TGTGCCAGCAGCTTAGGGCAGAACTTCTATGGCTACACCTTC. It encodes CASSLGQNFYGYTF.

The chain uses TRBV4-2 and TRBJ1-1; 10 bases match TRBD1. Germline CDR1 is LGHNA and CDR2 is YNFKEQ. This CDR3 has 17 amino acids. V shed 4 bases, J shed 2 bases, and the junction held 10 bases outside the gene matches. The CDR3 nucleotides are TGTGCCAGCAGCCTAACGGGACAGGGGTTCGGCAACACTGAAGCTTTCTTT. It encodes CASSLTGQGFGNTEAFF.

The rearrangement links TRBV11-2 to TRBJ2-5; 9 bases match TRBD2. Germline CDR1 SGHAT, CDR2 FQNNGV. Trimming at V came to 0 bases and at J to 5 bases, leaving 4 bases not matched to a gene. This CDR3 has 15 amino acids. CDR3 DNA: TGTGCCAGCAGCTTAGATCTAGCGGGGTGGGAGACCCAGTACTTC. This translates into CASSLDLAGWETQYF.

The chain combines TRBV4-1 with TRBJ2-1; 15 bases map to TRBD2. V shed 1 base and J 7 bases; nucleotides not matched to a gene: 5. The CDR3 is 17 residues long. CDR1 and CDR2 (germline): MGHRA, YSYEKL. DNA for the CDR3: TGCGCCAGCAGCCAAGTTATCGGGACTAGCGGGGGGAATGAGCAGTTCTTC. This sequence encodes CASSQVIGTSGGNEQFF.

This clonotype was observed a handful of times. The chain employs TRBV28 and TRBJ2-7; weak D call: TRBD2 (5 bases). The CDR3 spans 15 residues. Germline CDR1 and CDR2: MDHEN and SYDVKM. Trimming left V 5 bases short and J 3 bases short, with 17 bases between. Here the CDR3 DNA reads TGTGCCAGCAGTAGGAATTTGGGAGCAGGCTACGAGCAGTACTTC. Protein product: CASSRNLGAGYEQYF.

The chain links TRBV2 to TRBJ2-3; 8 bases map to TRBD2. The CDR3 totals 15 residues. Germline V CDR1 and CDR2: SNHLY, FYNNEI. Unmatched junction bases numbered 3, after V lost 4 bases and J lost 0 bases. CDR3 coding DNA: TGTGCCAGCAGTGCGGGACTAGTGAGCACAGATACGCAGTATTTT. This encodes CASSAGLVSTDTQYF.

This chain connects TRBV20-1 to TRBJ2-5; 11 bases align to TRBD2. The end of the DNA aligns better with TRBJ2-7, so the J call may be wrong. The CDR3 runs 15 residues. Germline values: CDR1 DFQATT, CDR2 SNEGSKA (reference sequence). CDR3 DNA: TGCAGTGCTAGATCACTAGCGGGGGCTATCTACGAGCAGTACTTC. This gives the protein CSARSLAGAIYEQYF.

A few counts support this clonotype. The chain has TRBV20-1 and TRBJ1-2; TRBD1 matches 12 bases. Germline trimming cut 7 bases from V and 8 bases from J; bases unmatched to any gene: 2. The V gene's germline CDR1 is DFQATT and CDR2 SNEGSKA (reference sequence). CDR3 length: 11 residues. The CDR3: CSVGTGGGYTF. The CDR3 coding sequence is TGCAGTGTCGGGACAGGGGGCGGCTACACCTTC.

The chain combines TRBV20-1 with TRBJ2-3, with a tentative D call TRBD2 (5 bases). V gave up 3 bases and J gave up 2 bases, with 15 bases separating them. The CDR3 is 15 residues long. Germline CDR1 DFQATT, CDR2 SNEGSKA (reference sequence). This CDR3 is CSASPLSGYTDTQYF. CDR3 sequence (DNA): TGCAGTGCTAGCCCTTTGTCGGGGTACACAGATACGCAGTATTTT.

The chain has TRBV29-1 and TRBJ2-7; 11 bases are a match to TRBD1. The CDR3 totals 13 residues. Trimming removed 7 bases from V and 3 bases from J; junction bases left unmatched: 5. Germline-derived CDR1 and CDR2 are SQVTM and ANQGSEA. The CDR3 protein is CSAGQGAGYEQYF. The DNA of the CDR3 is TGCAGCGCAGGACAGGGGGCGGGCTACGAGCAGTACTTC.

The chain carries TRBV5-1 and TRBJ2-1; 7 bases match TRBD2. V dropped 2 bases and J dropped 4; count of bases not matched to a gene: 3. Germline V gives CDR1 SGHRS, CDR2 YFSETQ. This CDR3 comprises 14 residues. This CDR3 reads CASSFGSGYNEQFF. The CDR3 nucleotides read TGCGCCAGCAGCTTCGGTAGCGGGTACAATGAGCAGTTCTTC.

Points on this clonotype: Mismatch with germline at one junction end may stem from a read error. V is TRBV7-2 and J is TRBJ1-1; D gene ambiguous. CDR1 and CDR2 (germline): SGHTA, FQGNSA. This CDR3 has 13 residues. In nucleotides, the CDR3 is TGTGCCAGCAGCGTAGCGAGCCCAACTGAAGCTTTCTTT. It translates to CASSVASPTEAFF.

The sample holds a few counts of this clonotype. The gene calls are TRBV20-1 and TRBJ1-2; D is perhaps TRBD1 (5 bases). V lost 4 bases and J 6 bases, leaving 12 bases between the germline ends. The germline gives CDR1 DFQATT, CDR2 SNEGSKA (reference sequence). The CDR3 runs 12 residues. The CDR3 sequence is CSATSGLDGYTF. Written as DNA, the CDR3 is TGCAGTGCTACCTCAGGGCTTGATGGCTACACCTTC.

The genes are TRBV7-9 and TRBJ2-5; the D gene is possibly TRBD1 (5 bases). Looked up from germline, CDR1 is SEHNR and CDR2 is FQNEAQ (reference sequence). Trimming took 0 bases from V and 3 from J, leaving 11 bases between them. This CDR3 contains 15 residues. CDR3 in amino acids: CASSLALGREETQYF. The CDR3 DNA follows: TGTGCCAGCAGCTTAGCGCTTGGCAGGGAAGAGACCCAGTACTTC. The variable domain in full, with the rest retrieved from reference TRBV7-9 and TRBJ2-5, is DTGVSQNPRHKITKRGQNVTFRCDPISEHNRLYWYRQTLGQGPEFLTYFQNEAQLEKSRLLSDRFSAERPKGSFSTLEIQRTEQGDSAMYLCASSLALGREETQYFGPGTRLLVL.

This clonotype was observed a few times. The chain carries TRBV10-2 and TRBJ2-1, with 14 bases aligning to TRBD2. The CDR3 contains 13 residues. Germline V lookup: CDR1 WSHSY, CDR2 SAAADI. Losses at the gene ends were 6 bases for V and 9 bases for J; bases not matched to a gene: 1. As DNA, the CDR3 is TGCGCCAGCAGGACTAGCGGGGGGGCTGAGCAGTTCTTC. This codes for CASRTSGGAEQFF.

The chain joins TRBV5-1 to TRBJ2-7, with TRBD1 matching over 10 bases. The CDR3 has 15 residues. V shed 4 bases, J shed 4 bases, and the junction held 8 bases outside the gene matches. Germline loops: CDR1 SGHRS, CDR2 YFSETQ. The CDR3 sequence: CASSLRTGGGYEQYF. CDR3 coding DNA: TGCGCCAGCAGCCTCCGGACAGGGGGAGGTTACGAGCAGTACTTC.